A single sample gave rise to the 27 T cell receptor beta chains below, sequenced in a study of neoadjuvant anti-PD-1 for oral cavity cancer. The repertoire was sequenced with immunoSEQ multiplex PCR; TCRdb's copy has only in-frame clones and lacks some. The sample contains tens of thousands of clones, more than 70% of which appear only once. Sequenced here: PBMCs, sampled before nivolumab (anti-PD-1) treatment. The receptors shown here come from a person aged 35 to 85 with oral cavity squamous cell carcinoma.

The chain joins TRBV5-8 to TRBJ1-4; TRBD1 aligns across 10 bases. V dropped 10 bases and J dropped 10; count of bases not matched to a gene: 7. The CDR3 loop spans 12 amino acids. Looked up from germline, CDR1 is SGHTS and CDR2 is YDEGEE. This chain's CDR3 is CAVWDRGGKLFF. CDR3 DNA: TGTGCCGTATGGGACAGGGGTGGAAAACTGTTTTTT.

The CDR3 sequence: CASSLIVWTANVQPQHF. The CDR3 DNA reads as TGTGCCAGCAGTTTAATAGTCTGGACAGCCAATGTTCAGCCCCAGCATTTT. This chain connects TRBV28 to TRBJ1-5, with D maybe TRBD1 (6 bases). CDR1 is MDHEN, CDR2 SYDVKM, per germline. V was cut by 2 bases and J by 6 bases, with 20 bases left in between. The CDR3 extends over 17 amino acids.

This clone was seen only once. CDR3 coding DNA: TGCGCCAGCAGCATGGGACACCAGAATCAGCCCCAGCATTTT. It is translated as CASSMGHQNQPQHF. This chain joins TRBV5-1 and TRBJ1-5, with D possibly matching TRBD1 (6 bases). The CDR3 consists of 14 residues. Germline CDR1 and CDR2: SGHRS and YFSETQ. Deletions cut 4 bases from V and 4 bases from J, with 12 bases between. Supplemented by reference TRBV5-1 and TRBJ1-5, the full variable domain reads KAGVTQTPRYLIKTRGQQVTLSCSPISGHRSVSWYQQTPGQGLQFLFEYFSETQRNKGNFPGRFSGRQFSNSRSEMNVSTLELGDSALYLCASSMGHQNQPQHFGDGTRLSIL.

This sequence joins TRBV6-5 and TRBJ1-3, with D uncertain. CDR1 is MNHEY, CDR2 SVGAGI, per germline. The CDR3 is 14 residues long. Trimming shortened V by 6 bases and J by 1 base, and 10 bases separated the two germline ends. This CDR3 is CASSRDSSGNTIYF. The DNA for the CDR3 is TGTGCCAGCAGCCGTGATTCATCTGGAAACACCATATATTTT.

The chain couples TRBV29-1 to TRBJ2-2, with D perhaps TRBD1 or TRBD2 (5 bases each). The germline V gene has CDR1 SQVTM and CDR2 ANQGSEA. V was cut by 6 bases and J by 0 bases, with 17 bases left in between. The length of the CDR3 is 16 residues. DNA of the CDR3: TGCAGCGTGGCCGGGGCAGGGAGTTCGAACACCGGGGAGCTGTTTTTT. Translated, it gives CSVAGAGSSNTGELFF.

Comments on this clone: At one end, the junction sequence differs from germline, possibly due to a read error. The chain has TRBV30 and TRBJ1-2, with no clear D. The CDR3 extends over 13 amino acids. In germline, CDR1 is GTSNPN, CDR2 SVGIG (reference sequence). CDR3 DNA sequence: TGTGCCTGGAGTGTAGGAACAGCCGGAAACGTCCTATTC. Residues: CAWSVGTAGNVLF. The full variable domain, completed using reference TRBV30 and TRBJ1-2, is SQTIHQWPATLVQPVGSPLSLECTVEGTSNPNLYWYRQAAGRGLQLLFYSVGIGQISSEVPQNLSASRPQDRQFILSSKKLLLSDSGFYLCAWSVGTAGNVLFGSGTRLTVV.

The chain carries TRBV6-1 and TRBJ2-5; the match to TRBD1 covers 8 bases. The CDR3 runs 13 residues. Germline values: CDR1 MNHNS, CDR2 SASEGT. The ends lost 3 bases at V and 13 bases at J; junction bases unmatched: 10. CDR3 sequence: CASSDYPQGQAYF. In nucleotides, the CDR3 is TGTGCCAGCAGTGACTATCCCCAGGGACAGGCGTACTTC.

The chain recombines TRBV5-1 with TRBJ1-2, with TRBD1 identical over 8 bases. Looked up from germline, CDR1 is SGHRS and CDR2 is YFSETQ. This CDR3 has 16 residues. Trimming removed 4 bases from V and 4 bases from J; junction bases left unmatched: 12. The CDR3 nucleotides read TGCGCCAGCAGCCAAACGACAGGGGTCTATAGCTATGGCTACACCTTC. This encodes CASSQTTGVYSYGYTF.

This chain links TRBV9 with TRBJ2-2; 8 positions agree with TRBD2. Per germline, CDR1 SGDLS and CDR2 YYNGEE. This CDR3 has 16 residues. V was pared by 0 bases and J by 4 bases, with 5 bases of the junction left unmatched. The DNA for the CDR3 is TGTGCCAGCAGCGTAGCACTAGCGGAACCCACCGGGGAGCTGTTTTTT. Protein sequence: CASSVALAEPTGELFF.

The chain recombines TRBV6-5 with TRBJ2-7; D is unresolved. This CDR3 region has 12 residues. V lost 5 bases, J lost 5 bases, and 10 bases lay in between. CDR1 and CDR2 (germline): MNHEY, SVGAGI. CDR3 coding DNA: TGTGCCAGCAGTCCAAGTCGGGACGAGCAGTACTTC. As protein: CASSPSRDEQYF.

V gene TRBV5-6 combines with J gene TRBJ2-7; 10 bases are shared with TRBD2. V trimming: 4 bases; J trimming: 4 bases; junction bases outside the gene matches: 8. The CDR3 is 15 residues long. Germline V gene data show CDR1 as SGHDT and CDR2 as YYEEEE. The CDR3 sequence: CASSQGLAPSYEQYF. The DNA of the CDR3 is TGTGCCAGCAGCCAGGGACTAGCGCCTAGTTACGAGCAGTACTTC. Supplemented by reference TRBV5-6 and TRBJ2-7, the full variable domain reads DAGVTQSPTHLIKTRGQQVTLRCSPKSGHDTVSWYQQALGQGPQFIFQYYEEEERQRGNFPDRFSGHQFPNYSSELNVNALLLGDSALYLCASSQGLAPSYEQYFGPGTRLTVT.

This sequence joins TRBV5-8 and TRBJ1-3; D uncertain. Trimming shortened V by 1 base and J by 0 bases, and 8 bases separated the two germline ends. Germline loops: CDR1 SGHTS, CDR2 YDEGEE. The CDR3 sequence is 15 residues long. The CDR3 loop reads CASSLSGSSGNTIYF. The CDR3 DNA is TGTGCCAGCAGCTTGTCGGGGAGCTCTGGAAACACCATATATTTT. The full variable domain, in which reference TRBV5-8 and TRBJ1-3 provide the parts outside the CDR3, is EAGVTQSPTHLIKTRGQQATLRCSPISGHTSVYWYQQALGLGLQFLLWYDEGEERNRGNFPPRFSGRQFPNYSSELNVNALELEDSALYLCASSLSGSSGNTIYFGEGSWLTVV.

The rearrangement uses TRBV5-1 and TRBJ1-4, with 8 bases aligning to TRBD1. The ends lost 4 bases at V and 3 bases at J; junction bases unmatched: 5. Per the germline V gene, CDR1 is SGHRS and CDR2 is YFSETQ. The CDR3 contains 15 residues. DNA for the CDR3: TGCGCCAGCAGCGGAGGACAGGGATCTAATGAAAAACTGTTTTTT. Its translation: CASSGGQGSNEKLFF.

The gene calls are TRBV5-4 and TRBJ2-7; no clear D. CDR1 and CDR2 from the germline V gene are SGHNT and YYREEE (reference sequence). CDR3 length equals 12 residues. The germline V and J ends were trimmed by 0 bases and 5 bases, with 6 bases remaining between them. Here the CDR3 reads CASSLGSNEQYF. CDR3 sequence (DNA): TGTGCCAGCAGCTTGGGAAGCAACGAGCAGTACTTC.

The gene calls are TRBV11-2 and TRBJ1-2, with D possibly being TRBD1 (5 bases). With 1 base removed from V and 5 bases from J, the gap between germline ends came to 20 bases. The CDR3 loop spans 17 amino acids. The germline V gene encodes CDR1 SGHAT and CDR2 FQNNGV. This chain's CDR3 is CASSLVEGAVGRYGYTF. The DNA of the CDR3 is TGTGCCAGCAGCTTAGTCGAAGGGGCGGTGGGGCGATATGGCTACACCTTC. Full variable domain (remainder filled in from reference TRBV11-2 and TRBJ1-2): EAGVAQSPRYKIIEKRQSVAFWCNPISGHATLYWYQQILGQGPKLLIQFQNNGVVDDSQLPKDRFSAERLKGVDSTLKIQPAKLEDSAVYLCASSLVEGAVGRYGYTFGSGTRLTVV.

This chain links TRBV5-1 with TRBJ1-1; tentative D call: TRBD1 (5 bases). With 0 bases removed from V and 0 bases from J, the gap between germline ends came to 12 bases. Germline-derived CDR1 and CDR2 are SGHRS and YFSETQ. The CDR3 length is 16 residues. This CDR3 is CASSLVPGKMNTEAFF. CDR3 in DNA: TGCGCCAGCAGCTTGGTCCCAGGGAAGATGAACACTGAAGCTTTCTTT.

This chain joins TRBV14 and TRBJ2-3, with D maybe TRBD1 (6 bases). V was pared by 4 bases and J by 0 bases, with 17 bases between. This CDR3 has 17 residues. Looked up from germline, CDR1 is SGHDN and CDR2 is FVKESK. The CDR3 sequence: CASSLPSGHPSTDTQYF. CDR3 sequence (DNA): TGTGCCAGCAGCCTTCCCTCGGGACACCCTAGCACAGATACGCAGTATTTT.

This clone occurred a few times. This chain links TRBV5-1 with TRBJ1-2, with 7 bases matching TRBD1. The germline gives CDR1 SGHRS, CDR2 YFSETQ. The CDR3 length is 12 residues. With 4 bases clipped from V and 6 bases from J, the junction kept 3 bases outside the gene matches. The CDR3 sequence: CASSGTEHGYTF. The CDR3 nucleotides read TGCGCCAGCAGCGGGACAGAACATGGCTACACCTTC.

This clone was seen just once. The chain couples TRBV11-2 to TRBJ2-7, with 7 nucleotides matching TRBD2. CDR1 is SGHAT and CDR2 is FQNNGV in the germline V gene. V dropped 3 bases and J dropped 6; count of bases not matched to a gene: 8. CDR3 size: 14 residues. The CDR3 region has the DNA TGTGCCAGCAGCTTGGGGAGGGGTTTGGGCGAGCAGTACTTC. Its translation: CASSLGRGLGEQYF.

The rearrangement links TRBV5-1 to TRBJ2-3; the D gene is possibly TRBD2 (6 bases). Trimming took 8 bases from V and 5 from J, leaving 9 bases between them. Germline-derived CDR1 and CDR2 are SGHRS and YFSETQ. This CDR3 is built from 11 residues. The CDR3 DNA follows: TGCGCCAGTCCCGGGGGAGATACGCAGTATTTT. Its protein is CASPGGDTQYF.

The chain is built from TRBV7-6 and TRBJ2-7; 7 nucleotides agree with TRBD2. V dropped 5 bases and J dropped 0; count of bases not matched to a gene: 7. The CDR3 runs 15 residues. Germline V gene sequence: CDR1 SGHVS, CDR2 FNYEAQ. As DNA, the CDR3 is TGTGCCAGCAGCATGGTGGGGACTACCTCCTACGAGCAGTACTTC. Translated, it gives CASSMVGTTSYEQYF.

The chain has TRBV9 and TRBJ2-3; D may correspond to TRBD1 or TRBD2 (5 bases each). Germline V gene data show CDR1 as SGDLS and CDR2 as YYNGEE. The length of the CDR3 is 14 residues. Trimming took 3 bases from V and 3 from J, leaving 11 bases between them. CDR3 residues: CASSGGVATDTQYF. In DNA, the CDR3 is TGTGCCAGCAGCGGAGGGGTAGCAACAGATACGCAGTATTTT.

The chain couples TRBV4-1 to TRBJ1-1; 8 bases map to TRBD1. Germline trimming cut 1 base from V and 0 bases from J; bases unmatched to any gene: 7. CDR3 length: 17 residues. In germline, CDR1 is MGHRA, CDR2 YSYEKL. The CDR3 nucleotides are TGCGCCAGCAGCCAAGGTAGACAGGGGAAGCTGAACACTGAAGCTTTCTTT. Amino acids: CASSQGRQGKLNTEAFF.

This clone has only one observation. The chain employs TRBV5-8 and TRBJ1-5, with D hard to call. V was pared by 4 bases and J by 0 bases, with 14 bases between. The CDR3 totals 16 residues. Germline CDR1 and CDR2: SGHTS and YDEGEE. The CDR3 DNA follows: TGTGCCAGCAGCCGCCCCCGAAGGTATAGCAATCAGCCCCAGCATTTT. Its protein is CASSRPRRYSNQPQHF.

Of note for this clone: One end of the junction is discordant with germline, which a read error may explain. This chain joins TRBV7-7 and TRBJ2-5; perhaps TRBD2 as D (7 bases). Looked up from germline, CDR1 is SSHAT and CDR2 is FNYEAQ (reference sequence). This CDR3 region has 15 residues. The CDR3 DNA is TGTGCTAGCAGTTTAGGGGGGGCGTACCAAGAGACCCAGTACTTC. This codes for CASSLGGAYQETQYF.

This chain connects TRBV19 to TRBJ1-1, with 7 bases aligning to TRBD1. This CDR3 is 14 amino acids long. V trimming: 6 bases; J trimming: 5 bases; junction bases outside the gene matches: 9. From germline, CDR1 is LNHDA and CDR2 SQIVND (reference sequence). For the CDR3, the DNA is TGTGCCAGTAGCCCACCGGGACAGACTACTGAAGCTTTCTTT. Translated, it gives CASSPPGQTTEAFF.

J is TRBJ2-1 and V is TRBV9, with D tentatively TRBD1 or TRBD2 (6 bases each). Trimming left V 3 bases short and J 0 bases short, with 10 bases between. CDR1 is SGDLS and CDR2 is YYNGEE in the germline V gene. This CDR3 is built from 15 residues. DNA of the CDR3: TGTGCCAGCAGCGAGGGGGGCGCCTCCTACAATGAGCAGTTCTTC. Translating gives CASSEGGASYNEQFF.